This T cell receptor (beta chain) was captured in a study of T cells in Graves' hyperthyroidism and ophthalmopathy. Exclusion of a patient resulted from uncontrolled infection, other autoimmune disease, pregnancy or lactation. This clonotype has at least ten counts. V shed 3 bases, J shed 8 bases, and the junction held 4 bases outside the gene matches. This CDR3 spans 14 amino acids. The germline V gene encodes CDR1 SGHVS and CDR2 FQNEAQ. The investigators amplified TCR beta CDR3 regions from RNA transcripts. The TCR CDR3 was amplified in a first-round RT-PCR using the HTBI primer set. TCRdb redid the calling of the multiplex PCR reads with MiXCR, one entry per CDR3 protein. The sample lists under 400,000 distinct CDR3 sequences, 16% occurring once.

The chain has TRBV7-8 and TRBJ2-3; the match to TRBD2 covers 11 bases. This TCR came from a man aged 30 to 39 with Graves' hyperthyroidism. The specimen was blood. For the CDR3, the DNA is TGTGCCAGCAGCTTTTTAACTAGCGGGAGTACGCAGTATTTT. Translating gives CASSFLTSGSTQYF.